Here is one T cell receptor beta chain with its context. Its antigen is not yet known. Nothing much larger sits one base from this clone, and base qualities are not available. The sample is drawn from a study of blood T cells in healthy people across ages (dated by TCRdb to the mid-2010s). Turning to the overall study: In model experiments, template switching captured roughly one uniquely barcoded TCR beta cDNA molecule for every two T cells. The study measured age-related changes in TCR beta repertoire diversity using deep sequencing normalized with unique cDNA molecular identifiers. Four age groups were formed from the donors: young (average about 15 years), middle-aged (less than 40), aged (around 68) and long-lived (roughly 88). To avoid experimental bias, donors of different ages were distributed randomly across sequencing lanes. Two additional independent replicas of 1 million unique cDNA reads from the same blood draw were analyzed for two donors (one aged 18 to 29 and one aged 80 or older).

From cysteine to phenylalanine, the CDR3 is 14 amino acids long. The read is trimmed to its CDR3 DNA, 42 bases read in frame from base 1. V is clipped by 5 bases and J by 5 bases, and the sequence between their germline boundaries is 16 bases long. Looking up the germline V gene yields CDR1 SGDLS and CDR2 YYNGEE. Systemically healthy Caucasian individuals from Russia, some 38 in total and aged about 6 to 100 years, were included as donors. Each donor gave around 9.5 milliliters of peripheral blood, collected into EDTA-treated Vacutainer tubes. Ficoll-Paque density-gradient centrifugation was used to isolate PBMCs, with at least 7 million per sample. Total RNA was extracted from PBMCs with Trizol reagent, with at least 5 micrograms obtained per sample. For every donor, an aliquot of PBMCs went through flow cytometry to measure the percentages of naive CD45RAhigh/CD27high T cells. Libraries were made using 5' RACE. The instrument was an Illumina HiSeq 2500. A second 7 to 11 cycle PCR used a sample-barcoded 5' primer and a J-beta primer mix. A unique molecular identifier was introduced onto each TCR beta cDNA molecule by a template-switch 5' adaptor carrying 12 random nucleotides. Each sample yielded at least 2.5 million CDR3-containing paired-end reads. All of the RNA was converted into first-strand cDNA using the Mint cDNA synthesis kit, with a TRBC-specific oligonucleotide serving as the primer. Following uracil-DNA glycosylase treatment, a first 18-cycle PCR with universal primers M1SS and BC2_uni_R was performed on all cDNA. The paper's processing steps were these. For normalization, 1 million high-quality reads, each with a distinct molecular identifier, were randomly selected from each sample. Instead of being binned into consensus sequences, reads with shared molecular identifiers were discarded. MiTCR, with a Q25 quality threshold and the strictest error-elimination algorithm, was used for CDR3 identification, clonotype clustering and error correction. Lower-bound total TCR beta diversity was estimated with a nonparametric unseen species model using Euler transformation. TCRdb reprocessed the public reads (quality trimming at Q25 with fastp, clone calling with MiXCR) and kept in-frame beta chains. Rows with one shared CDR3 protein collapse into an entry with the most common genes and DNA. TCRdb assigned the V and J calls; the authors' analysis was not used. For this sample the table gives under 750,000 distinct CDR3 sequences, of which around half were detected only once. The top ten hold under 30% of the sample.

The paper as a whole reports these results and caveats: The long-lived group showed more naive CD4+ T cells, fewer expanded clones and increased TCR diversity than the aged group, suggesting age selection. As age increased, observed TCR beta diversity per million T cells dropped in a roughly linear way, and a significant reduction was already evident by age 40. Because profiling used bulk unsorted PBMCs, naive and antigen-experienced compartments could not be compared conclusively. A strong correlation was found between observed TCR beta diversity and the percentage of naive T cells measured by flow cytometry. Total diversity estimates from one million sequenced T cells were considered lower bounds and underestimates. Because the CMV infection status of the donors was unknown, age-related changes in expanded clonotypes may potentially have been confounded.

Sequenced input: blood. Recombination connected TRBV9 to TRBJ1-1; D gene: possibly TRBD1, on 6 matching bases. This TCR derives from a man of 80 years or more in good health. The DNA is TGTGCCAGCAGTTTAAGGGGGGGAGGGACTGAAGCTTTCTTT. Its coded protein is CASSLRGGGTEAFF. The CDR3, completed at both ends by the reference TRBV9 and TRBJ1-1 genes, gives the full variable domain DSGVTQTPKHLITATGQRVTLRCSPRSGDLSVYWYQQSLDQGLQFLIQYYNGEERAKGNILERFSAQQFPDLHSELNLSSLELGDSALYFCASSLRGGGTEAFFGQGTRLTVV.